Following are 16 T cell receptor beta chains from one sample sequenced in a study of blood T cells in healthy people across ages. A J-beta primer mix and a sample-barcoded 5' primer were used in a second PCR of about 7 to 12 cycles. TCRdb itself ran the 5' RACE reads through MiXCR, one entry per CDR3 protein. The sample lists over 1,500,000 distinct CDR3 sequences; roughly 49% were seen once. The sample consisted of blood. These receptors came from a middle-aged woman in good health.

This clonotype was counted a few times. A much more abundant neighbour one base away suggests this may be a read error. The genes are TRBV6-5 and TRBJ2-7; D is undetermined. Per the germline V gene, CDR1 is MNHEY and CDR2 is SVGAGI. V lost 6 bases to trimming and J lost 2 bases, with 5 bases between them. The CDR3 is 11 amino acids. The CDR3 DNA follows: TGTGCCAGCAGGTACGCCTACGAGCAGTACTTC. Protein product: CASRYAYEQYF.

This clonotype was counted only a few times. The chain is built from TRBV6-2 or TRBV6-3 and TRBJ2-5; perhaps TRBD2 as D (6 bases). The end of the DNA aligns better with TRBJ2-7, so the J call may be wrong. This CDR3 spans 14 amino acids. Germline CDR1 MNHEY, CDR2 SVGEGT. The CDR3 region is CASSYSPGDSEQYF. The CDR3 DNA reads TGTGCCAGCAGTTACTCGCCCGGGGACTCCGAGCAGTACTTC.

The DNA of the CDR3 is TGTGCCAGCAGCCAAGTCTCTGCATCTGAGCAGTTCTTC. Its protein is CASSQVSASEQFF. The chain is built from TRBV14 and TRBJ2-1; D gene uncertain. V was trimmed by 1 base and J by 9 bases, leaving 10 bases between them. The germline gives CDR1 SGHDN, CDR2 FVKESK. The CDR3 is made up of 13 amino acids.

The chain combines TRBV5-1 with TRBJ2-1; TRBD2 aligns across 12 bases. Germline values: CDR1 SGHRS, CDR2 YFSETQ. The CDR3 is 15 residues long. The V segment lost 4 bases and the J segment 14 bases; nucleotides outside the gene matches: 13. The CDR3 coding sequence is TGCGCCAGCAGCCGACTAGCGGGGGAGAACCCCAGGGAGTTCTTC. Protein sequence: CASSRLAGENPREFF.

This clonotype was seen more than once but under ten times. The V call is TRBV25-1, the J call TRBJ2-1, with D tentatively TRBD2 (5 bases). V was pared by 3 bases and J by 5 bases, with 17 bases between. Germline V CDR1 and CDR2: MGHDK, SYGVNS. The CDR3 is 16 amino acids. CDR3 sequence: CASSDDSAEADNEQFF. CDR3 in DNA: TGTGCCAGCAGTGACGACTCAGCGGAGGCCGACAATGAGCAGTTCTTC.

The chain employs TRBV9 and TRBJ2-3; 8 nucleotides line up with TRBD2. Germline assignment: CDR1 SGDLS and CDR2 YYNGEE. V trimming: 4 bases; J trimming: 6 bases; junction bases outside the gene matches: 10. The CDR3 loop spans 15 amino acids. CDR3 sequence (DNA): TGTGCCAGCAGCTTGTACGGACTAGCCGGCGATACGCAGTATTTT. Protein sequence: CASSLYGLAGDTQYF.

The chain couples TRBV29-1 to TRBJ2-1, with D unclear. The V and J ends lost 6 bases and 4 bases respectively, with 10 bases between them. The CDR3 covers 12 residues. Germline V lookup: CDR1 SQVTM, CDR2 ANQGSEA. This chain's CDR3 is CSVPDGYNEQFF. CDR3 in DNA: TGCAGCGTACCAGACGGGTACAATGAGCAGTTCTTC.

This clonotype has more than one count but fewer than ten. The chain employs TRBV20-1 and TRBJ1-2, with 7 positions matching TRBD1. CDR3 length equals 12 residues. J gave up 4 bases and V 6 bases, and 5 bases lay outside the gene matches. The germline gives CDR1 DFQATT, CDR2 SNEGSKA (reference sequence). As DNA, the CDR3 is TGCAGTGCAAACCGGGACAGCTATGGCTACACCTTC. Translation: CSANRDSYGYTF.

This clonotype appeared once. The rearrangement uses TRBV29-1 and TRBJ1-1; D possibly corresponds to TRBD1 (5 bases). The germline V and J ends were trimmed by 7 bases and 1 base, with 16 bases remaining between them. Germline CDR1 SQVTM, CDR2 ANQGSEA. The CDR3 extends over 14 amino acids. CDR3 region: CSAGLGARNTEAFF. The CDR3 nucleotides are TGCAGCGCCGGCCTAGGGGCACGGAACACTGAAGCTTTCTTT.

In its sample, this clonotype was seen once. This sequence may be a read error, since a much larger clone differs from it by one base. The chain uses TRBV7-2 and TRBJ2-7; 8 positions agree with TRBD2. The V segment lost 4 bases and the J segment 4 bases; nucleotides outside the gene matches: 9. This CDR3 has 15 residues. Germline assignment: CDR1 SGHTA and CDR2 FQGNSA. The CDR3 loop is CASSSRRGGRYEQYF. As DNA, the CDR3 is TGTGCCAGCAGCTCGAGACGGGGGGGCAGATACGAGCAGTACTTC.

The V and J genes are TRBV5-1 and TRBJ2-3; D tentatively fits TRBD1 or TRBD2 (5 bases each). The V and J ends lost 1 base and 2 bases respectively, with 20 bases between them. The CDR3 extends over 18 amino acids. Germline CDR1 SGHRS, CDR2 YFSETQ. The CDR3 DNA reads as TGCGCCAGCAGCTTGTTAGGTGGGGGTGGAGTAACCACAGATACGCAGTATTTT. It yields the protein CASSLLGGGGVTTDTQYF.

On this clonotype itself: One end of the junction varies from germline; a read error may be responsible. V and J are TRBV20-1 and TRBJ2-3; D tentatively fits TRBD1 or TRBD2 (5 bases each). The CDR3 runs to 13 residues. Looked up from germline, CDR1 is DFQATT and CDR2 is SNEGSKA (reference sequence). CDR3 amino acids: CSVLAVVGDTRYF. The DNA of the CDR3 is TGCAGTGTTCTAGCAGTCGTGGGGGATACGCGGTATTTT.

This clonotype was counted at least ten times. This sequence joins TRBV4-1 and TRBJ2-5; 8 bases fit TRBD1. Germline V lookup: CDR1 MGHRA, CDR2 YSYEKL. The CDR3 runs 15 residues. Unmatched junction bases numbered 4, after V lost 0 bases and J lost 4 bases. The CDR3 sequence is CASSQEDRAGETQYF. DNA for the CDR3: TGCGCCAGCAGCCAAGAGGACAGGGCCGGAGAGACCCAGTACTTC.

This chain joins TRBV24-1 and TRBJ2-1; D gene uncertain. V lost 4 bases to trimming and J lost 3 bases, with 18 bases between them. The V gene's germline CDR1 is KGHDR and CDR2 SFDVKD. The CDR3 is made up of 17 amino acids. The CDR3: CATSDTLGGVDYNEQFF. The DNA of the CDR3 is TGTGCCACCAGTGACACCCTAGGTGGGGTGGACTACAATGAGCAGTTCTTC.

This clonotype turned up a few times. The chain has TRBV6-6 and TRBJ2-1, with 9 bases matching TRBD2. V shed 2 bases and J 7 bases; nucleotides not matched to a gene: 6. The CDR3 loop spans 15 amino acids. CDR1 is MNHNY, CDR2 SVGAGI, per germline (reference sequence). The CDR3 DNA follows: TGTGCCAGCAGTTACATGCGGGGGGGAGGGAATGAGCAGTTCTTC. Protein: CASSYMRGGGNEQFF.

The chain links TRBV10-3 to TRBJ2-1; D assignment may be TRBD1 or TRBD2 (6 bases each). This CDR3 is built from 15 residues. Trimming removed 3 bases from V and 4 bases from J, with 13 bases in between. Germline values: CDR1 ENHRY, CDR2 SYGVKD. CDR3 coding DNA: TGTGCCATCAGTGATTATGGGGGGCTTTACAATGAGCAGTTCTTC. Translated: CAISDYGGLYNEQFF.